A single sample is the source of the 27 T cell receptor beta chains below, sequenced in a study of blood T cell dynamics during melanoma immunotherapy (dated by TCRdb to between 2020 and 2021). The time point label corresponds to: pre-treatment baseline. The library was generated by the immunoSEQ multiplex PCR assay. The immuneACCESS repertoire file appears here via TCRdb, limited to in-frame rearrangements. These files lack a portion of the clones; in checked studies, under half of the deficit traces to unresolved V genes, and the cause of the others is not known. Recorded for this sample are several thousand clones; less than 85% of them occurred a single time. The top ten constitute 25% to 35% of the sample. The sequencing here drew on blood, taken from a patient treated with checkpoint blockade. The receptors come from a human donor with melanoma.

CDR3 bases: TGTGCCAGCCGGGGACTAGCGGGAGTAACCGGGGAGCTGTTTTTT. It encodes CASRGLAGVTGELFF. The rearrangement joins TRBV19 to TRBJ2-2; 14 nucleotides agree with TRBD2. This CDR3 contains 15 residues. Germline V gene sequence: CDR1 LNHDA, CDR2 SQIVND (reference sequence). Trimming at V came to 9 bases and at J to 5 bases, leaving 5 bases not matched to a gene. Full variable domain (rest looked up from reference TRBV19 and TRBJ2-2): DGGITQSPKYLFRKEGQNVTLSCEQNLNHDAMYWYRQDPGQGLRLIYYSQIVNDFQKGDIAEGYSVSREKKESFPLTVTSAQKNPTAFYLCASRGLAGVTGELFFGEGSRLTVL.

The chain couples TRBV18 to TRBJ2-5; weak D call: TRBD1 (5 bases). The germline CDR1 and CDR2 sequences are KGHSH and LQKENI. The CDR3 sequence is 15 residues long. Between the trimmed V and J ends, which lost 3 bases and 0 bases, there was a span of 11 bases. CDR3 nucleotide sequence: TGTGCCAGCTCACCGACAGTGCAGTACCAAGAGACCCAGTACTTC. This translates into CASSPTVQYQETQYF.

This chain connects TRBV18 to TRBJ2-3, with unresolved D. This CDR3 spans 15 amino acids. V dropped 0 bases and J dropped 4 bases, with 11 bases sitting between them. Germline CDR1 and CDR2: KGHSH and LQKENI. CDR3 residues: CASSPPTESPDTQYF. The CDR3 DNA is TGTGCCAGCTCACCACCGACGGAGAGCCCAGATACGCAGTATTTT.

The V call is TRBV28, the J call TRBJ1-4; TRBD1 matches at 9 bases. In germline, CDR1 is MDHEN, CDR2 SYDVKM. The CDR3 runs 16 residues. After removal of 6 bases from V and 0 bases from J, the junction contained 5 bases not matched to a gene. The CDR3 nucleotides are TGTGCCAGCAGCTGGGGACAGGGCACAACTAATGAAAAACTGTTTTTT. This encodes CASSWGQGTTNEKLFF.

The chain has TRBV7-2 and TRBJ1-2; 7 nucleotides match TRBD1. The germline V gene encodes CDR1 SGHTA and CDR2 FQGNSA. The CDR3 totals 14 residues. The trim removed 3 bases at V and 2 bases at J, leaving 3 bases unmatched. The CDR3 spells CASSFSTGNYGYTF. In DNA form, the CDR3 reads TGTGCCAGCAGCTTCTCGACAGGGAACTATGGCTACACCTTC.

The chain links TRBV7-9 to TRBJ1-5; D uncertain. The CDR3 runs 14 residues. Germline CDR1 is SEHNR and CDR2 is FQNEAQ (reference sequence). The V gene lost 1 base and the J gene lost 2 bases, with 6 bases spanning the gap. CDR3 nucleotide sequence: TGTGCCAGCAGCTTAGGGAGTGGCAATCAGCCCCAGCATTTT. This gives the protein CASSLGSGNQPQHF.

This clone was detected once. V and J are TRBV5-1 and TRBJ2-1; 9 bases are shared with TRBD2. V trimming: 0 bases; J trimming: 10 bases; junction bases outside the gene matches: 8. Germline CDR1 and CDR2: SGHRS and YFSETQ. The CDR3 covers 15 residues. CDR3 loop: CASSLEGGRAAEQFF. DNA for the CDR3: TGCGCCAGCAGCTTGGAAGGCGGGAGGGCTGCGGAGCAGTTCTTC.

The CDR3 DNA is TGCGCCAGCAGCCAAGATCCGGCAGGGGGCGCGTTCTTCTATGGCTACACCTTC. Translating gives CASSQDPAGGAFFYGYTF. The chain carries TRBV4-1 and TRBJ1-2; 8 bases are shared with TRBD1. CDR1 and CDR2 (germline): MGHRA, YSYEKL. The CDR3 runs 18 residues. Trimming removed 0 bases from V and 4 bases from J; junction bases left unmatched: 13.

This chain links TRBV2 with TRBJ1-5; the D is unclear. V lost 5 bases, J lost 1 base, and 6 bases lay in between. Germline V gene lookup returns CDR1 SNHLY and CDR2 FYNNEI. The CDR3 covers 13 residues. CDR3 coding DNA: TGTGCCAGCAGTTTGAGCAGCAATCAGCCCCAGCATTTT. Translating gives CASSLSSNQPQHF. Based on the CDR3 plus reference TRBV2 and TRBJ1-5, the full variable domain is EPEVTQTPSHQVTQMGQEVILRCVPISNHLYFYWYRQILGQKVEFLVSFYNNEISEKSEIFDDQFSVERPDGSNFTLKIRSTKLEDSAMYFCASSLSSNQPQHFGDGTRLSIL.

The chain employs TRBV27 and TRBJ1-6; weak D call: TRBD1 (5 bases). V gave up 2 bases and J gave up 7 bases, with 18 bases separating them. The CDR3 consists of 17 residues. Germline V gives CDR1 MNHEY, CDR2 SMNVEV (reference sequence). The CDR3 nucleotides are TGTGCCAGCAGTTTAATCTACGTAGGGGCGAGGAATTCACCCCTCCACTTT. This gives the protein CASSLIYVGARNSPLHF.

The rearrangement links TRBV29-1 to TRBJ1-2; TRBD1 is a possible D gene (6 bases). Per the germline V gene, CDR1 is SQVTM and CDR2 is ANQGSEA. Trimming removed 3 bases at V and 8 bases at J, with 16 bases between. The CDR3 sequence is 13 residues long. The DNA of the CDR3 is TGCAGCGTTGATGGTCGGGGGCTTGGGGGCTACACCTTC. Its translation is CSVDGRGLGGYTF.

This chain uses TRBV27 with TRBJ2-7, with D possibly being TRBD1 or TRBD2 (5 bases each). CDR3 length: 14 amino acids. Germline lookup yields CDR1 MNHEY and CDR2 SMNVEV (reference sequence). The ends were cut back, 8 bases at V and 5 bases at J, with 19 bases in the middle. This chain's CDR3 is CASSSRGFGHEQYF. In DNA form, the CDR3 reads TGTGCCAGCTCTTCGAGGGGTTTCGGCCACGAGCAGTACTTC.

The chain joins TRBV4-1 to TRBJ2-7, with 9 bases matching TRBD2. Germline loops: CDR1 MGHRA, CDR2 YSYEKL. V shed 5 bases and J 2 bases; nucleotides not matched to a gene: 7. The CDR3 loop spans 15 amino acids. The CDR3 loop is CASSLGGGDTYEQYF. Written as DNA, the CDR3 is TGCGCCAGCAGCTTAGGCGGGGGGGATACCTACGAGCAGTACTTC.

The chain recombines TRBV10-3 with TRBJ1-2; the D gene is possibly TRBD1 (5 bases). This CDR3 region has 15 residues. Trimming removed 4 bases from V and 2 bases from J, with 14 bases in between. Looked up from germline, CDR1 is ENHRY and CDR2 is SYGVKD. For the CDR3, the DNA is TGTGCCATCAGTGGGGGCTATGACGGGAACTATGGCTACACCTTC. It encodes CAISGGYDGNYGYTF.

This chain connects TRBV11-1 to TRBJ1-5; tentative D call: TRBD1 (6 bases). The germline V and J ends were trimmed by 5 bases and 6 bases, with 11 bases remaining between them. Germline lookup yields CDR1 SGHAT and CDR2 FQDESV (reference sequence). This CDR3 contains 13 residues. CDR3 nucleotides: TGTGCCAGCAGCCTACAGGGAGGTCAGCCCCAGCATTTT. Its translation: CASSLQGGQPQHF. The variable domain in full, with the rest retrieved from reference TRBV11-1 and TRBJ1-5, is EAEVAQSPRYKITEKSQAVAFWCDPISGHATLYWYRQILGQGPELLVQFQDESVVDDSQLPKDRFSAERLKGVDSTLKIQPAELGDSAMYLCASSLQGGQPQHFGDGTRLSIL.

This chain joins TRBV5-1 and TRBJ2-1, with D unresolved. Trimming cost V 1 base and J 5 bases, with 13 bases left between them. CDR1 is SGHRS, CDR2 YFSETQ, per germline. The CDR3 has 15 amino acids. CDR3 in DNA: TGCGCCAGCAGCTTGCGATCACTCACGGACAATGAGCAGTTCTTC. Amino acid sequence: CASSLRSLTDNEQFF.

The CDR3 DNA follows: TGTGCCAGCAGCTTACGACAGGGGGCGGGGGAGCAGTACTTC. Translating it yields CASSLRQGAGEQYF. The chain recombines TRBV11-2 with TRBJ2-7, with 10 positions matching TRBD1. The germline V gene has CDR1 SGHAT and CDR2 FQNNGV. The trim removed 2 bases at V and 7 bases at J, leaving 5 bases unmatched. The CDR3 has 14 residues. The full variable domain, rest sourced from reference TRBV11-2 and TRBJ2-7, is EAGVAQSPRYKIIEKRQSVAFWCNPISGHATLYWYQQILGQGPKLLIQFQNNGVVDDSQLPKDRFSAERLKGVDSTLKIQPAKLEDSAVYLCASSLRQGAGEQYFGPGTRLTVT.

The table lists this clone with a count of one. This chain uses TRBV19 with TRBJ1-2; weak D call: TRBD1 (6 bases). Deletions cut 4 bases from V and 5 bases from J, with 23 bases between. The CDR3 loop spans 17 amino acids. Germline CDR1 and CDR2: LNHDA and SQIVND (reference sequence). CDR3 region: CASSRGAYSRNNYGYTF. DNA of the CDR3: TGTGCCAGTAGTAGGGGGGCCTATTCGAGGAACAATTATGGCTACACCTTC.

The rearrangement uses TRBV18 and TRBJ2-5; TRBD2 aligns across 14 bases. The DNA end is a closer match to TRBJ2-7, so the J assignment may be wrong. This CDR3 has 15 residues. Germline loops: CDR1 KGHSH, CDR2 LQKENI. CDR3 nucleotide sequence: TGTGCCAGCTCACCACGGACTAGCGGGAGGTCCGAGCAGTACTTC. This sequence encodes CASSPRTSGRSEQYF.

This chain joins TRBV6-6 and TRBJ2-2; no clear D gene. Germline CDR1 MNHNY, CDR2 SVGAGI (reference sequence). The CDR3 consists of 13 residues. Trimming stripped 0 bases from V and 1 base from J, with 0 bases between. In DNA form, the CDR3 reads TGTGCCAGCAGTTACTCGAACACCGGGGAGCTGTTTTTT. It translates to CASSYSNTGELFF.

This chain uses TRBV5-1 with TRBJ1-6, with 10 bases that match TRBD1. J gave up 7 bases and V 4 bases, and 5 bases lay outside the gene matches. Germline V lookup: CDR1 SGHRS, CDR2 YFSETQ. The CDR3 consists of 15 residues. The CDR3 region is CASSREGQGNSPLHF. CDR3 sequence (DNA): TGCGCCAGCAGCCGGGAGGGACAGGGGAATTCACCCCTCCACTTT.

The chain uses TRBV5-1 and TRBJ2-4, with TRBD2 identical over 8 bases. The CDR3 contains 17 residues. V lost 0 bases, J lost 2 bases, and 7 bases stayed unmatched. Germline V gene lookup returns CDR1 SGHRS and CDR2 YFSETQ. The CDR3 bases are TGCGCCAGCAGCTTGGTTGTCGGGGGGGCGTCCAAAAACATTCAGTACTTC. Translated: CASSLVVGGASKNIQYF.

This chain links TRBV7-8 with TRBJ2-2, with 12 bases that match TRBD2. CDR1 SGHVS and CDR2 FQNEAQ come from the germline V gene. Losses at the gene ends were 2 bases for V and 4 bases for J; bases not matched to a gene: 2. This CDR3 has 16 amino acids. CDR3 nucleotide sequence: TGTGCCAGCAGCTTACTAGCGGGGGGGAGCACCGGGGAGCTGTTTTTT. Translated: CASSLLAGGSTGELFF.

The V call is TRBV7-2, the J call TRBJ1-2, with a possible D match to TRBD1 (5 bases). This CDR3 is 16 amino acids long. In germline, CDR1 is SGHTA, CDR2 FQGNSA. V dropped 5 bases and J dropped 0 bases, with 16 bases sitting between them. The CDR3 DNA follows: TGTGCCAGCAGCGGCTTGGGACTTGGAACTAACTATGGCTACACCTTC. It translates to CASSGLGLGTNYGYTF.

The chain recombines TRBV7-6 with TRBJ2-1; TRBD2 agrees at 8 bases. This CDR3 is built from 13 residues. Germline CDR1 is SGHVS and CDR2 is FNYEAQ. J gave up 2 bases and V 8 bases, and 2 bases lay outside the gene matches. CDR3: CASGGLAYNEQFF. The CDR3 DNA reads TGTGCCAGCGGGGGACTAGCCTACAATGAGCAGTTCTTC.

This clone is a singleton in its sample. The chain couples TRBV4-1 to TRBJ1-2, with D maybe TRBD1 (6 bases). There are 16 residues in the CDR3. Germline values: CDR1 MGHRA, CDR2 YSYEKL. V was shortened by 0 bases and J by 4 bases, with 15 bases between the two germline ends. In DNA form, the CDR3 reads TGCGCCAGCAGCCAAGATATGGGAGGGGGACTCTATGGCTACACCTTC. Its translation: CASSQDMGGGLYGYTF.

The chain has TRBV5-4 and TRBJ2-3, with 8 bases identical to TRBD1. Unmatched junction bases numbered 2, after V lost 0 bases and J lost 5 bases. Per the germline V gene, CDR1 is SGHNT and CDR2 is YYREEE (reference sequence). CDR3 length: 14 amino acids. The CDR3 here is CASSLEGTGDTQYF. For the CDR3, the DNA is TGTGCCAGCAGCTTGGAGGGGACAGGAGATACGCAGTATTTT.